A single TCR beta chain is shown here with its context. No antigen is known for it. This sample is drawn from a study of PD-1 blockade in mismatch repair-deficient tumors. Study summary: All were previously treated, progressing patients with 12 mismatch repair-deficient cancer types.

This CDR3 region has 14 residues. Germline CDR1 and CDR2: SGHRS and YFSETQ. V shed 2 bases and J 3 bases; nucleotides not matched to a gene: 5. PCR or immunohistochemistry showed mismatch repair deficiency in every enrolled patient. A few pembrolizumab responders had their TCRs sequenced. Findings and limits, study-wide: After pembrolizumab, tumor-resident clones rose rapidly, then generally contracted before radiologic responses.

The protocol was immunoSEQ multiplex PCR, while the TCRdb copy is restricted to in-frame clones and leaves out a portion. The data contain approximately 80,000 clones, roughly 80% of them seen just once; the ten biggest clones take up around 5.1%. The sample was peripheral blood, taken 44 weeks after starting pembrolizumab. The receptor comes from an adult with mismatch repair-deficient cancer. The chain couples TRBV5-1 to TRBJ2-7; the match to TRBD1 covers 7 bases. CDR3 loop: CASSLSDRVYEQYF. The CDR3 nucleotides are TGCGCCAGCAGCTTATCCGACAGGGTCTACGAGCAGTACTTC. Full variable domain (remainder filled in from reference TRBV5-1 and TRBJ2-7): KAGVTQTPRYLIKTRGQQVTLSCSPISGHRSVSWYQQTPGQGLQFLFEYFSETQRNKGNFPGRFSGRQFSNSRSEMNVSTLELGDSALYLCASSLSDRVYEQYFGPGTRLTVT.